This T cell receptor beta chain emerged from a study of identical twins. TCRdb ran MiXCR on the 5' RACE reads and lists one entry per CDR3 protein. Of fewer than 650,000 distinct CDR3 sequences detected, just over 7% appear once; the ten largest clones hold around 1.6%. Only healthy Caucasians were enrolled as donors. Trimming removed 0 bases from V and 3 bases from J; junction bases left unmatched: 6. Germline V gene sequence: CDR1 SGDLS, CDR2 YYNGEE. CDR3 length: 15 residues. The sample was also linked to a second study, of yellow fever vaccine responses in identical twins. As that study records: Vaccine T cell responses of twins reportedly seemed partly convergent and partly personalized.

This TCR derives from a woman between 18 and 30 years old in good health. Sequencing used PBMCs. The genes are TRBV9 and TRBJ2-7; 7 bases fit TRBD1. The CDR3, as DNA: TGTGCCAGCAGCGTAGAGACAGGGACCCGCTACGAGCAGTACTTC. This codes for CASSVETGTRYEQYF.